This T cell receptor beta chain is from a study of shared clonotypes between healthy human individuals. There were no recent acute infections or vaccinations among the donors, who were healthy HIV-negative adults. This CDR3 comprises 18 residues. Trimming removed 6 bases from V and 3 bases from J, with 23 bases in between. CDR1 is ENHRY, CDR2 SYGVKD, per germline. The assay was run at deep level. Data came from immunoSEQ multiplex PCR; TCRdb stores just in-frame clones and leaves some out. The sample yields about 1.5 million clones, 95% to 99% seen once. The receptor was derived from a man in his thirties or forties in good health. The V and J genes are TRBV10-3 and TRBJ2-2; D perhaps matches TRBD1 (6 bases). Sequencing was done on a sample of naive CD4+ T cells sorted from blood. Subset denoted: CD45RA+ positively selected. Written as DNA, the CDR3 is TGTGCCATCAGCACAGGGCAGGGACCAGAGAGCCACACCGGGGAGCTGTTTTTT. Its protein is CAISTGQGPESHTGELFF.